This paragraph covers one TCR beta chain sequence. The antigen remains undetermined. TCRdb reprocessed the reads via MiXCR and lists one record per CDR3 protein. This table has approximately 1,000,000 distinct CDR3 sequences, roughly 30% appearing once. This entry is derived from a study of T cell repertoires in cytomegalovirus infection. Across the study: Recently identified HLA-C-restricted CMV epitopes were among the peptides used. Public TCR beta signatures provided an indication of both CMV infection and a matching HLA type. Study-level results: Of the TCR beta families, the public ones yielded a cumulative frequency that identified carriers of CMV plus the relevant HLA. Dominating the ex vivo response were HLA-C-restricted CMV-specific TCR beta clonotypes.

Per germline, CDR1 MNHNY and CDR2 SVGAGI (reference sequence). This CDR3 has 12 residues. Trimming shortened V by 4 bases and J by 12 bases, and 12 bases separated the two germline ends. This chain links TRBV6-6 with TRBJ1-4; D unresolved. The clonotype originates from a human donor in good health (CMV status not recorded). Some clones in this sample may be carry-over from other donors' samples. The material sequenced was cultured CD8+ T cells from PBMCs, taken from culture after CMV antigen stimulation. In nucleotides, the CDR3 is TGTGCCAGCAGTTTCCCTTCGGGAGAACTGTTTTTT. Translated: CASSFPSGELFF.